This T cell receptor beta chain was identified in a study of monozygotic twins with inflammatory bowel disease. The template-switching step introduced UMIs that carried a 6-nucleotide sample barcode. TCRdb reanalyzed the 5' RACE reads, giving one entry per CDR3 protein sequence and no DNA. Reported are some 100,000 distinct CDR3 sequences; the ten largest clones contain roughly an eighth. CDR3 length: 15 residues. The germline V gene encodes CDR1 SGHVS and CDR2 FQNEAQ. The chain has TRBV7-8 and TRBJ2-7. This TCR came from a human donor with ulcerative colitis or Crohn's disease, or a healthy co-twin of an affected twin (not recorded which). The sample taken for sequencing was blood. The CDR3 sequence: CASSLRQTTVYEQYF.